Presented here are 7 T cell receptor beta chains from one specimen sequenced in a study of PD-1 blockade in classical Hodgkin lymphoma. Time point: cycle 4 day 1 (C4D1), after more than five weeks of nivolumab. Relapse after autologous stem cell transplantation occurred in every patient, and brentuximab vedotin exposure varied. Isolated CD8+ T cells were derived from thawed PBMCs through magnetic negative selection. The protocol was immunoSEQ multiplex PCR, while the TCRdb copy is restricted to in-frame clones and leaves out a portion. Of 6,500 to 9,500 clones listed, 65% to 80% were seen once; the top ten hold around 32%. The source material was CD8+ T cells from blood, sampled before the fourth cycle of nivolumab. All receptors come from a human donor with classical Hodgkin lymphoma.

This clone is a singleton in its sample. The J gene is TRBJ2-4, the V gene TRBV5-6; TRBD1 might be the D (5 bases). The CDR3 has 15 residues. Trimming cost V 0 bases and J 0 bases, with 7 bases left between them. The V gene's germline CDR1 is SGHDT and CDR2 YYEEEE. The CDR3 here is CASSLDRGAKNIQYF. The CDR3 region has the DNA TGTGCCAGCAGCTTGGATAGGGGAGCCAAAAACATTCAGTACTTC.

The rearrangement joins TRBV7-9 to TRBJ1-6; D is undetermined. Germline V gives CDR1 SEHNR, CDR2 FQNEAQ (reference sequence). V was clipped by 1 base and J by 8 bases, with 18 bases between them. This CDR3 spans 17 amino acids. This CDR3 is CASSLVGSSYHHSPLHF. In DNA, the CDR3 is TGTGCCAGCAGCTTAGTGGGGTCCAGTTACCACCATTCACCCCTCCACTTT.

V is TRBV27 and J is TRBJ1-5; D possibly corresponds to TRBD1 (6 bases). V was pared by 5 bases and J by 2 bases, with 13 bases between. The CDR3 loop spans 15 amino acids. Germline CDR1 is MNHEY and CDR2 is SMNVEV (reference sequence). The CDR3 nucleotides read TGTGCCAGCAGTAAAGGGGGGGTCGGCAATCAGCCCCAGCATTTT. This gives the protein CASSKGGVGNQPQHF.

This clone was recorded only once. The genes are TRBV2 and TRBJ1-2; D is uncertain. The ends were cut back, 2 bases at V and 14 bases at J, with 27 bases in the middle. The CDR3 is 16 amino acids. CDR1 is SNHLY, CDR2 FYNNEI, per germline. The CDR3 is CASSEKEGGGPRVGTF. CDR3 nucleotides: TGTGCCAGCAGTGAAAAAGAGGGCGGAGGGCCACGGGTGGGGACCTTC.

This chain links TRBV7-3 with TRBJ2-6; TRBD1 matches at 9 bases. From germline, CDR1 is SGHTA and CDR2 FQGTGA. This CDR3 region has 18 residues. Trimming at V came to 3 bases and at J to 1 base, leaving 7 bases not matched to a gene. The CDR3 reads CASSFGDRVLSGANVLTF. The CDR3 DNA reads TGTGCCAGCAGCTTCGGGGACAGGGTACTATCTGGGGCCAACGTCCTGACTTTC.

CDR3 sequence reads: CATSTGAGGGYTF. The CDR3 DNA is TGTGCCACCAGCACAGGAGCCGGCGGGGGCTACACCTTC. The chain carries TRBV15 and TRBJ1-2; no firm D call. Germline CDR1 LNHNV, CDR2 YYDKDF (reference sequence). V lost 4 bases to trimming and J lost 8 bases, with 14 bases between them. The CDR3 sequence is 13 residues long.

This chain connects TRBV5-1 to TRBJ2-2; TRBD1 agrees at 7 bases. The CDR3 totals 16 residues. The V gene's germline CDR1 is SGHRS and CDR2 YFSETQ. With 0 bases clipped from V and 2 bases from J, the junction kept 4 bases outside the gene matches. CDR3 sequence: CASSLGDRLNTGELFF. The CDR3 bases are TGCGCCAGCAGCTTGGGGGACAGACTTAACACCGGGGAGCTGTTTTTT.